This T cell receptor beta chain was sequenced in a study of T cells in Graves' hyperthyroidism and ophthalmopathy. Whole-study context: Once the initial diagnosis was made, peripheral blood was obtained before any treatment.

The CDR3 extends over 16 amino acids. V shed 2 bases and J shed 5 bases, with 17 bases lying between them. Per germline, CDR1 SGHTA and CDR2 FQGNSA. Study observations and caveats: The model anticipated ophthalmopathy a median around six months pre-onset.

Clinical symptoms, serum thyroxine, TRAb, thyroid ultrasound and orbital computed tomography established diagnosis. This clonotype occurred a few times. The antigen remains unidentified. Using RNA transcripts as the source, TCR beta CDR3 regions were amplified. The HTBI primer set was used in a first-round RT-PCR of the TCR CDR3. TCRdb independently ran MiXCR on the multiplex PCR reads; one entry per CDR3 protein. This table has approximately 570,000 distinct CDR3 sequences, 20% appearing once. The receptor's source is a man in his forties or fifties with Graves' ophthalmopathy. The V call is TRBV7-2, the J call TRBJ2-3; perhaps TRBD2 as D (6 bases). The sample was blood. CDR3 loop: CASSLPGSRRVDTQYF. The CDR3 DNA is TGTGCCAGCAGCTTACCGGGAAGCCGGAGGGTAGATACGCAGTATTTT.